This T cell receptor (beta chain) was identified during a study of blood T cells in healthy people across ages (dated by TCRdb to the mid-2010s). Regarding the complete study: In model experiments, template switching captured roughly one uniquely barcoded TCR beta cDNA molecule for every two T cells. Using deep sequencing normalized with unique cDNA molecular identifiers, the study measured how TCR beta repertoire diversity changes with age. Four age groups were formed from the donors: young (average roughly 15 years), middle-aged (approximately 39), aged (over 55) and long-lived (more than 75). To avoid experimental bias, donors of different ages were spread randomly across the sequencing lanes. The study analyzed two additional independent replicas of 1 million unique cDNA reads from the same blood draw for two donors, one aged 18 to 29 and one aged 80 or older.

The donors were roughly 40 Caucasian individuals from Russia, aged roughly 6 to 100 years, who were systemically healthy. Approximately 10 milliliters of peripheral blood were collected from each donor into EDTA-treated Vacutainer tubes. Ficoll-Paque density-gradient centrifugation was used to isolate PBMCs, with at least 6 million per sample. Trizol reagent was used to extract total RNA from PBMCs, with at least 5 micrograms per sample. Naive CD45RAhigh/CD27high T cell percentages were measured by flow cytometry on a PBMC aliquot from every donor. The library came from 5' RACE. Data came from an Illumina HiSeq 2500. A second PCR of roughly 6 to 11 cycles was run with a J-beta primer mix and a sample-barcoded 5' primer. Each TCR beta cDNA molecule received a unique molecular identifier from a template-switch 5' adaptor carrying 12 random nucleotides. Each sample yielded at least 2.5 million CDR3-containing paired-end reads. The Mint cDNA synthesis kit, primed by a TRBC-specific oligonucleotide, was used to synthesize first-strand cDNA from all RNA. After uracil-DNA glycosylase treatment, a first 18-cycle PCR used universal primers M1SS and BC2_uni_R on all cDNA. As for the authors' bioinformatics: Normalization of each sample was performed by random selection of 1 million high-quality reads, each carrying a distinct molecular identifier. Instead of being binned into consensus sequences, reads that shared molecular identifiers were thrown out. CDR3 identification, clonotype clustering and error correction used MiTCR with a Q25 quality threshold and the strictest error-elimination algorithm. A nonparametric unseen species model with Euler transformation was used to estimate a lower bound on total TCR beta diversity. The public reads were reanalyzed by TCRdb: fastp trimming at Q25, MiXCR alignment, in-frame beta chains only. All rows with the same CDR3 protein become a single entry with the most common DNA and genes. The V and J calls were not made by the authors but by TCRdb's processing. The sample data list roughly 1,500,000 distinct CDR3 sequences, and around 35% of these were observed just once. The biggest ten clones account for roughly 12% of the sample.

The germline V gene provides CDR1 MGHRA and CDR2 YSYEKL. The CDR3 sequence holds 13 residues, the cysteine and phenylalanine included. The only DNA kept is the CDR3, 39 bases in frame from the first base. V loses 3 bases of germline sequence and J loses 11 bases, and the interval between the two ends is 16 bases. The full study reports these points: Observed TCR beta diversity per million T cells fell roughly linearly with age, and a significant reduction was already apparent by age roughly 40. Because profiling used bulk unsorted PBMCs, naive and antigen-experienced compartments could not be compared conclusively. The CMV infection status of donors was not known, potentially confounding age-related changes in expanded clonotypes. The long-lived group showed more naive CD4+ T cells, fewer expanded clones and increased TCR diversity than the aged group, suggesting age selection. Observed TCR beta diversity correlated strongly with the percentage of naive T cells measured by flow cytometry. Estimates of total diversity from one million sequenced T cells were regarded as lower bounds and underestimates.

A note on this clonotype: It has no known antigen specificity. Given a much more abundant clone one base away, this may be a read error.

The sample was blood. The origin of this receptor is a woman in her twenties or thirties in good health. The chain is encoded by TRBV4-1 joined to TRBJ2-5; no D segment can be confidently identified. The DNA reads TGCGCCAGCAGCCATGTAGAGGCGGCTGAGCAGTACTTC. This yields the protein CASSHVEAAEQYF.